The rows below give T cell receptor beta chains drawn from one sample of a study of T cell changes during pregnancy in multiple sclerosis. TCRdb's table, derived via immunoSEQ multiplex PCR, lists solely in-frame clones and lacks some. The sample includes about 63,000 clones, over 85% of them seen just once. Source: CD8+ T cells from peripheral blood mononuclear cells, taken in the second trimester of pregnancy. Receptor source: a female donor with multiple sclerosis, enrolled in a pregnancy study. CDR3s include the opening cysteine and the closing phenylalanine or tryptophan. A D gene is named only where the DNA matches it firmly. A clone size is listed for some rows: how often the clone was seen (once, few, many), or a class if it is expanded.

TRBD1 NA TRBJ1-2 TRBV5-8 CASSLDSGTGNYGYTF TGTGCCAGCAGCTTAGATTCTGGGACAGGAAACTATGGCTACACCTTC
NA once TRBJ2-1 TRBV19 CASSARRVLYNEQFF TGTGCCAGTAGTGCTCGGAGGGTGTTGTACAATGAGCAGTTCTTC
TRBD1 once TRBJ1-4 TRBV9 CASSVAGTEVNEKLFF TGTGCCAGCAGCGTAGCTGGGACAGAAGTTAATGAAAAACTGTTTTTT
TRBD2 NA TRBJ2-1 TRBV6-6 CASSYLSGIVQNEQFF TGTGCCAGCAGTTACTTAAGCGGGATAGTACAGAATGAGCAGTTCTTC
NA NA TRBJ2-1 TRBV7-9 CASSLVGLTSFNEQFF TGTGCCAGCAGCTTAGTGGGCCTAACTAGCTTCAATGAGCAGTTCTTC
NA NA TRBJ1-3 TRBV6-5 CASGPGEAIGNTIYF TGTGCCAGCGGCCCCGGGGAGGCTATTGGAAACACCATATATTTT
NA NA TRBJ2-5 TRBV25-1 CASSDDREAQYF TGTGCCAGCAGTGATGACAGGGAGGCCCAGTACTTC
TRBD1 NA TRBJ1-4 TRBV18 CASSPQGASNEKLFF TGTGCCAGCTCACCACAGGGGGCGTCTAATGAAAAACTGTTTTTT
TRBD1 NA TRBJ2-7 TRBV5-7 CASSLAGKGGCDYEQYF TGTGCCAGCAGCTTGGCCGGGAAAGGGGGCTGTGACTACGAGCAGTACTTC
NA NA TRBJ1-2 TRBV29-1 CSVDRARASNYGYTF TGCAGCGTTGATAGGGCGCGGGCATCTAACTATGGCTACACCTTC
NA NA TRBJ1-5 TRBV19 CASTLRGDASNQPQHF TGTGCCAGTACCCTCCGGGGGGATGCGAGCAATCAGCCCCAGCATTTT
TRBD1 NA TRBJ2-5 TRBV28 CASSSFYRDRGDPVNQETQYF TGTGCCAGCAGTTCATTCTACCGGGACAGGGGTGATCCAGTGAACCAGGAGACCCAGTACTTC
NA NA TRBJ1-2 TRBV29-1 CSVEDGGAYGYTF TGCAGCGTTGAAGACGGGGGGGCTTATGGCTACACCTTC
TRBD2 NA TRBJ2-3 TRBV4-1 CASSQDLAGGDTQYF TGCGCCAGCAGCCAAGATCTAGCGGGAGGAGATACGCAGTATTTT
NA NA TRBJ1-2 TRBV4-1 CASSQAGTFYGYTF TGCGCCAGCAGCCAAGCAGGGACATTCTATGGCTACACCTTC
NA NA TRBJ1-4 TRBV19 CASKKGDYNEKLFF TGTGCCAGTAAGAAGGGGGATTATAATGAAAAACTGTTTTTT
NA NA TRBJ2-1 TRBV6-5 CASSTVGIKDNEQFF TGTGCCAGCAGTACAGTGGGTATTAAAGACAATGAGCAGTTCTTC
NA NA TRBJ2-1 TRBV6-1 CASSEAGGNEQFF TGTGCCAGCAGTGAAGCTGGAGGGAATGAGCAGTTCTTC
NA NA TRBJ1-5 TRBV27 CASSLNIYSNQPQHF TGTGCCAGCAGTTTAAATATCTATAGCAATCAGCCCCAGCATTTT
TRBD1 NA TRBJ2-7 TRBV30 CAWSLPIGQGASYEQYF TGTGCCTGGAGTCTACCGATTGGACAGGGGGCTTCCTACGAGCAGTACTTC
NA NA TRBJ1-1 TRBV4-1 CASSQEEGTEAFF TGCGCCAGCAGCCAAGAGGAGGGAACTGAAGCTTTCTTT
NA NA TRBJ2-3 TRBV5-1 CASSLRGDYTDTQYF TGCGCCAGCAGCTTGCGAGGAGACTACACAGATACGCAGTATTTT
NA NA TRBJ1-1 TRBV6-5 CASSYRNTEAFF TGTGCCAGCAGTTACCGGAACACTGAAGCTTTCTTT
NA NA TRBJ1-2 TRBV7-6 CASSLYSANYGYTF TGTGCCAGCAGCTTATACTCTGCGAACTATGGCTACACCTTC
TRBD2 NA TRBJ2-7 TRBV4-3 CASSQVGLDDYYYEQYF TGCGCCAGCAGCCAAGTCGGACTAGATGACTACTACTACGAGCAGTACTTC
NA NA TRBJ1-2 TRBV9 CASSAQVRNGYTF TGTGCCAGCAGCGCGCAGGTTCGGAATGGCTACACCTTC
NA NA TRBJ2-3 TRBV4-1 CASSPFGSATDTQYF TGCGCCAGCAGCCCCTTTGGTAGCGCCACAGATACGCAGTATTTT
NA NA TRBJ2-5 TRBV21-1 CASAGDCSLKTQYF TGTGCCAGCGCTGGGGACTGTTCTTTAAAGACCCAGTACTTC
NA few TRBJ1-1 TRBV7-9 CASSLFEGVNTEAFF TGTGCCAGCAGCTTATTCGAAGGGGTGAACACTGAAGCTTTCTTT
NA NA TRBJ2-1 TRBV7-9 CASSLLSSSYNEQFF TGTGCCAGCAGCTTATTGAGTAGCTCCTACAATGAGCAGTTCTTC
NA NA TRBJ2-7 TRBV10-2 CASSEYLRVHEQYF TGCGCCAGCAGTGAGTACCTCAGGGTCCACGAGCAGTACTTC
TRBD1 NA TRBJ2-1 TRBV6-1 CASSESIGRGKEQFF TGTGCCAGCAGTGAATCTATCGGCAGGGGGAAGGAGCAGTTCTTC
TRBD2 NA TRBJ2-7 TRBV27 CASSLQAGGGEQYF TGTGCCAGCAGTTTACAAGCGGGAGGGGGCGAGCAGTACTTC
NA NA TRBJ2-7 TRBV29-1 CSVEGQGYEQYF TGCAGCGTTGAAGGGCAGGGCTACGAGCAGTACTTC
NA few TRBJ1-1 TRBV4-1 CASSQEGGEAFF TGCGCCAGCAGCCAAGAGGGGGGTGAAGCTTTCTTT
TRBD2 NA TRBJ2-3 TRBV9 CASSVGEGTSGSRTDTQYF TGTGCCAGCAGCGTAGGTGAAGGAACTAGCGGGAGTAGAACAGATACGCAGTATTTT
TRBD2 NA TRBJ2-7 TRBV4-2 CASSPRTSGGGYYEQYF TGTGCCAGCAGCCCTAGGACTAGCGGGGGGGGATACTACGAGCAGTACTTC
NA NA TRBJ2-7 TRBV15 CATSSPTGPSYEQYF TGTGCCACCAGCAGCCCGACAGGCCCCTCCTACGAGCAGTACTTC
NA NA TRBJ2-7 TRBV5-1 CASREGPYEQYF TGCGCCAGCAGAGAGGGTCCCTACGAGCAGTACTTC
TRBD2 NA TRBJ2-7 TRBV11-2 CASSGSGSSYEQYF TGTGCCAGCAGCGGAAGCGGGAGCTCCTACGAGCAGTACTTC
NA NA TRBJ2-5 TRBV2 CASSESPGELETQYF TGTGCCAGCAGTGAAAGTCCGGGGGAGTTAGAGACCCAGTACTTC
TRBD1 NA TRBJ2-7 TRBV27 CASSHGTGGPYEQYF TGTGCCAGCAGTCACGGGACAGGGGGGCCCTACGAGCAGTACTTC
NA NA TRBJ1-2 TRBV27 CASSLTAGAIGYTF TGTGCCAGCAGTTTAACCGCGGGGGCGATTGGCTACACCTTC
TRBD1 NA TRBJ1-2 TRBV19 CASSIWGQPNYGYTF TGTGCCAGTAGTATATGGGGACAGCCCAACTATGGCTACACCTTC
TRBD1 NA TRBJ2-7 TRBV18 CASSPYGTGATYEQYF TGTGCCAGCTCACCTTATGGGACAGGGGCCACCTACGAGCAGTACTTC
NA NA TRBJ2-2 TRBV27 CASSLGVVGTGELFF TGTGCCAGCAGTTTAGGAGTAGTGGGTACCGGGGAGCTGTTTTTT
NA NA TRBJ1-1 TRBV4-2 CASSQKSSRTLNTEAFF TGTGCCAGCAGCCAAAAGTCATCCAGGACTTTGAACACTGAAGCTTTCTTT
NA NA TRBJ2-1 TRBV9 CASSADGGPYNEQFF TGTGCCAGCAGCGCGGACGGGGGGCCGTACAATGAGCAGTTCTTC
NA NA TRBJ2-5 TRBV2 CASKALAAQETQYF TGTGCCAGCAAGGCCTTGGCAGCGCAAGAGACCCAGTACTTC
TRBD2 NA TRBJ2-7 TRBV7-2 CASSISGVYEQYF TGTGCCAGCAGCATTAGCGGGGTCTACGAGCAGTACTTC
TRBD1 NA TRBJ1-2 TRBV29-1 CSVGQGANYGYTF TGCAGCGTTGGACAGGGAGCTAACTATGGCTACACCTTC